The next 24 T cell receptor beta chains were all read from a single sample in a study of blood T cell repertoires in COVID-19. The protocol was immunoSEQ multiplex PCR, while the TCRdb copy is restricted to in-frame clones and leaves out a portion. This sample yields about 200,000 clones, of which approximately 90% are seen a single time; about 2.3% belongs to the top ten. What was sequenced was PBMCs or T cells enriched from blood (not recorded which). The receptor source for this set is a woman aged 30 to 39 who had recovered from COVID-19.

This CDR3 reads CASSEQGGNQPQHF. CDR3 in DNA: TGTGCCAGCAGTGAACAGGGCGGCAATCAGCCCCAGCATTTT. The rearrangement uses TRBV6-1 and TRBJ1-5; D might be TRBD1 (5 bases). CDR3 length equals 14 residues. Germline V gene sequence: CDR1 MNHNS, CDR2 SASEGT. Trimming stripped 2 bases from V and 2 bases from J, with 7 bases between.

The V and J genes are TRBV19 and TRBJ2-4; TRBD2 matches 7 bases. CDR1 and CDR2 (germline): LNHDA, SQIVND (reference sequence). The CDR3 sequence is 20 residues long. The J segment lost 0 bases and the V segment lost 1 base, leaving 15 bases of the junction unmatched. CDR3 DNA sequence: TGTGCCAGTAGTATAGGGCTCCAGCGGGGCAACTTCCTAGCCAAAAACATTCAGTACTTC. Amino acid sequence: CASSIGLQRGNFLAKNIQYF.

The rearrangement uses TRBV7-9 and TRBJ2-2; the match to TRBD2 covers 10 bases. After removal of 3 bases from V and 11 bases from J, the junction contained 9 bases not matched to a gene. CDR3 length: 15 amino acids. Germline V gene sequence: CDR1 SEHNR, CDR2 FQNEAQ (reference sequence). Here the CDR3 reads CASSFPGTSADELFF. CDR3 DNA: TGTGCCAGCAGCTTCCCCGGGACTAGCGCGGACGAGCTGTTTTTT. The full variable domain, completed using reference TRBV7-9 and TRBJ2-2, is DTGVSQNPRHKITKRGQNVTFRCDPISEHNRLYWYRQTLGQGPEFLTYFQNEAQLEKSRLLSDRFSAERPKGSFSTLEIQRTEQGDSAMYLCASSFPGTSADELFFGEGSRLTVL.

The CDR3 nucleotides read TGTGCCAGCGTCCGGGACAGGGGGACCGGGGAGCTGTTTTTT. Protein: CASVRDRGTGELFF. The rearrangement links TRBV2 to TRBJ2-2; 11 positions agree with TRBD1. V shed 8 bases and J 5 bases; nucleotides not matched to a gene: 4. The CDR3 has 14 amino acids. Looked up from germline, CDR1 is SNHLY and CDR2 is FYNNEI.

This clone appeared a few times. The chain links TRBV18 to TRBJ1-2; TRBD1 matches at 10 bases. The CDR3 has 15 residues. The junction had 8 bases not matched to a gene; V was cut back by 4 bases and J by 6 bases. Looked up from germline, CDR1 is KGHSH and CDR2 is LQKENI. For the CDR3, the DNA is TGTGCCAGCTCACAGTCGGGACAGGGGTTAAATGGCTACACCTTC. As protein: CASSQSGQGLNGYTF.

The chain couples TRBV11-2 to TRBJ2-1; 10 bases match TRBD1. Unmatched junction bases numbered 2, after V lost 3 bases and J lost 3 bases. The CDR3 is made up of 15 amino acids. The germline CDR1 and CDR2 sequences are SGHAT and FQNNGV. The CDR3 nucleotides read TGTGCCAGCAGCTTGGACAGGGGGGGCTACAATGAGCAGTTCTTC. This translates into CASSLDRGGYNEQFF.

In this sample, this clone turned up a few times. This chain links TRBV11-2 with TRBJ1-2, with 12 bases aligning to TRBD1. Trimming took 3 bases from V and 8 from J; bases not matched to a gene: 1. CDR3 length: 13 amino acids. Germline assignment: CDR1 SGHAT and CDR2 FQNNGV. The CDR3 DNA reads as TGTGCCAGCAGCTTGGGACAGGGGGCAGGCTACACCTTC. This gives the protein CASSLGQGAGYTF.

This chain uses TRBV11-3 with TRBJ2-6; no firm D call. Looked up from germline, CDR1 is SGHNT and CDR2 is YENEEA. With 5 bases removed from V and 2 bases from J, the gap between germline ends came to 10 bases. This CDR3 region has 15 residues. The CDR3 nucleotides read TGTGCCAGCAGCCCTGGTACTCCTGGGGCCAACGTCCTGACTTTC. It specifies CASSPGTPGANVLTF.

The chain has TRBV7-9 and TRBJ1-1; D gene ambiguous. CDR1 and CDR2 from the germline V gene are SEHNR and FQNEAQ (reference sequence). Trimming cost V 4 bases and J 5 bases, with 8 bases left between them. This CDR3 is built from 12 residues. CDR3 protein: CASSSLRTEAFF. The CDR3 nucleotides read TGTGCCAGCAGCTCCCTACGTACTGAAGCTTTCTTT.

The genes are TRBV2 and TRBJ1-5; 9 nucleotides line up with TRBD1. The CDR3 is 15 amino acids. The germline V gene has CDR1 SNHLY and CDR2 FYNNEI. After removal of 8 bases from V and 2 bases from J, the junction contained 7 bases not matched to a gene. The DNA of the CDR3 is TGTGCCAGCCGGCAGCGGACAGGGGGCAATCAGCCCCAGCATTTT. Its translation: CASRQRTGGNQPQHF.

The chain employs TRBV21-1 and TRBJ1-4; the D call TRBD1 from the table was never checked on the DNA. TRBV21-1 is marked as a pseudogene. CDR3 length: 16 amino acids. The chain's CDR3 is CASSKGGIRGNEKLFF. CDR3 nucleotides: TGTGCCAGCAGCAAAGGAGGGATCAGGGGTAATGAAAAACTGTTTTTT.

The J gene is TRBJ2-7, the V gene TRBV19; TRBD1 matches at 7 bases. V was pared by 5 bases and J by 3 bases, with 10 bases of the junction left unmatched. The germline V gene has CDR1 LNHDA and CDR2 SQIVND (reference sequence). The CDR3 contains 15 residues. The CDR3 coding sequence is TGTGCCAGTAGTGGTTCCGGTGACAGGGACTACGAGCAGTACTTC. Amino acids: CASSGSGDRDYEQYF.

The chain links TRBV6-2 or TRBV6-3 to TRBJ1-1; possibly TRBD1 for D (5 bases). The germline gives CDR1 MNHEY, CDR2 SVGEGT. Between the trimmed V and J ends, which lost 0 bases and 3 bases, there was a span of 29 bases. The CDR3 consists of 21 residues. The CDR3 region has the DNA TGTGCCAGCAGTTACTCGATGGGGGTGGAGGGTCCGGAACGTGGGGACACTGAAGCTTTCTTT. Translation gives CASSYSMGVEGPERGDTEAFF.

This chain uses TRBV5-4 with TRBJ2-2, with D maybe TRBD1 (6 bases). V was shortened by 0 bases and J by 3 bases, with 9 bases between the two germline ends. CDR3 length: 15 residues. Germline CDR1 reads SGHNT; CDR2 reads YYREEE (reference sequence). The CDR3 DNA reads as TGTGCCAGCAGCTTGGGGGGGCGCGACACCGGGGAGCTGTTTTTT. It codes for CASSLGGRDTGELFF.

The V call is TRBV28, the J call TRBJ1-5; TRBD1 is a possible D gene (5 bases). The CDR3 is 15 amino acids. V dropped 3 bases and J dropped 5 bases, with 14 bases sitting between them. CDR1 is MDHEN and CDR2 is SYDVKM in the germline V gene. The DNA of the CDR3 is TGTGCCAGCAGTTTTTCGGGGGGTGGTCATCAGCCCCAGCATTTT. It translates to CASSFSGGGHQPQHF. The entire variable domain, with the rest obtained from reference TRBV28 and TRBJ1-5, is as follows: DVKVTQSSRYLVKRTGEKVFLECVQDMDHENMFWYRQDPGLGLRLIYFSYDVKMKEKGDIPEGYSVSREKKERFSLILESASTNQTSMYLCASSFSGGGHQPQHFGDGTRLSIL.

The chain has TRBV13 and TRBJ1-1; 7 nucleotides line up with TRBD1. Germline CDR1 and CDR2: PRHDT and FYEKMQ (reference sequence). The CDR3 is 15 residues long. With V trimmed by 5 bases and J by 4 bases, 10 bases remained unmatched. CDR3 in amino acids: CASSGRTGRGTEAFF. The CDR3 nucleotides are TGTGCCAGCAGCGGGCGGACAGGCCGGGGCACTGAAGCTTTCTTT.

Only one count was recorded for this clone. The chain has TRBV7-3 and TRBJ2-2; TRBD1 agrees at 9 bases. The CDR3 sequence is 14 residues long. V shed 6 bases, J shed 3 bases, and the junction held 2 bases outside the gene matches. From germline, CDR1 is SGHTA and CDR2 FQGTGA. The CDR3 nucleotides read TGTGCCAGCAGGAGGGACAGGGACACCGGGGAGCTGTTTTTT. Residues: CASRRDRDTGELFF.

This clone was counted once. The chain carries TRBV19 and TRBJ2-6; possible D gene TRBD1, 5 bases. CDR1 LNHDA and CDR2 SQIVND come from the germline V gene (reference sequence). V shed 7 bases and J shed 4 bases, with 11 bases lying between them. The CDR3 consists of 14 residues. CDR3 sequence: CASTWGAGANVLTF. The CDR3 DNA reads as TGTGCCAGTACATGGGGCGCGGGGGCCAACGTCCTGACTTTC.

The CDR3 DNA follows: TGTGCCAGCAGCTTGGGTACTAGCGGGTATTCGGCCGGGGAGCTGTTTTTT. Its protein is CASSLGTSGYSAGELFF. This chain uses TRBV5-5 with TRBJ2-2; 9 bases are a match to TRBD2. Germline CDR1 and CDR2: SGHKS and YYEKEE (reference sequence). After removal of 0 bases from V and 6 bases from J, the junction contained 9 bases not matched to a gene. The CDR3 totals 17 residues.

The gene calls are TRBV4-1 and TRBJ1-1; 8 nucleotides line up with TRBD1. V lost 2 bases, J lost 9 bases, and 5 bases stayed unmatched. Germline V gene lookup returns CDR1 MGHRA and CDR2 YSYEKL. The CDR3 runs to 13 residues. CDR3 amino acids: CASSQSDRAKAFF. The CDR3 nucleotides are TGCGCCAGCAGCCAATCGGACAGGGCCAAAGCTTTCTTT.

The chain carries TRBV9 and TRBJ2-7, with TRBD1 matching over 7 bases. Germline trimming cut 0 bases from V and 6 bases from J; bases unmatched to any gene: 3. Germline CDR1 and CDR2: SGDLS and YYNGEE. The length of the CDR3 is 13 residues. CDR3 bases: TGTGCCAGCAGCGTAGTCAGGGACAGCGAGCAGTACTTC. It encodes CASSVVRDSEQYF.

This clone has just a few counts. The CDR3 region has the DNA TGTGCCAGCAGACCTAGAACTAGCACAGATACGCAGTATTTT. It codes for CASRPRTSTDTQYF. V usage is TRBV6-2 or TRBV6-3 and J usage is TRBJ2-3, with unresolved D. The V end lost 6 bases, the J end lost 0 bases, and 10 bases lay between the germline ends. Germline assignment: CDR1 MNHEY and CDR2 SVGEGT. This CDR3 is built from 14 residues.

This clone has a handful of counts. CDR3 nucleotides: TGTGCCAGCAGCTTAGTAGGACAGGGGAATTCACCCCTCCACTTT. Translating gives CASSLVGQGNSPLHF. This rearrangement joins TRBV11-3 to TRBJ1-6; 9 bases agree with TRBD1. Unmatched junction bases numbered 2, after V lost 1 base and J lost 7 bases. From germline, CDR1 is SGHNT and CDR2 YENEEA. The CDR3 consists of 15 residues.

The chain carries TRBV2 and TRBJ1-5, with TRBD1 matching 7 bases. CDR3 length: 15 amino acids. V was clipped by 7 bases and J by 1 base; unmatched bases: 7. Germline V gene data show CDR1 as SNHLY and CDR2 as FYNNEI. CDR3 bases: TGTGCCAGCATCAGGGGGGTAGGGAGCAATCAGCCCCAGCATTTT. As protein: CASIRGVGSNQPQHF. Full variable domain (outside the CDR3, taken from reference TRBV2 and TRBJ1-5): EPEVTQTPSHQVTQMGQEVILRCVPISNHLYFYWYRQILGQKVEFLVSFYNNEISEKSEIFDDQFSVERPDGSNFTLKIRSTKLEDSAMYFCASIRGVGSNQPQHFGDGTRLSIL.